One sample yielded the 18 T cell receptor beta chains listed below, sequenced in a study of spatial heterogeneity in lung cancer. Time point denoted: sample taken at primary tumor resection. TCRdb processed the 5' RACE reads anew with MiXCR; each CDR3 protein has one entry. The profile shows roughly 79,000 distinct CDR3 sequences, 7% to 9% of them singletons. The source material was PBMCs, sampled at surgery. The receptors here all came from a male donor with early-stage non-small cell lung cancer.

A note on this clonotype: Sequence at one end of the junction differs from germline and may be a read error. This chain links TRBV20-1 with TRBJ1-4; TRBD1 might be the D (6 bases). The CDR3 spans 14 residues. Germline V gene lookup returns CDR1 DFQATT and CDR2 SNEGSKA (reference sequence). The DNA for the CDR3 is TGCAGTGCTAGAGATTCGGGGACACTCGAAAAACTGCTTTTT. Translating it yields CSARDSGTLEKLLF.

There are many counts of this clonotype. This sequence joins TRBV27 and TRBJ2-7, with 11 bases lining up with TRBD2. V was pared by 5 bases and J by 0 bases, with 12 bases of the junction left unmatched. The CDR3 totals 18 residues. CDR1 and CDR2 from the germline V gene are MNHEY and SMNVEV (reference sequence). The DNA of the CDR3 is TGTGCCAGCAGTCCTGGGACTAGCGGAGTCCAATTCTCCTACGAGCAGTACTTC. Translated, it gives CASSPGTSGVQFSYEQYF.

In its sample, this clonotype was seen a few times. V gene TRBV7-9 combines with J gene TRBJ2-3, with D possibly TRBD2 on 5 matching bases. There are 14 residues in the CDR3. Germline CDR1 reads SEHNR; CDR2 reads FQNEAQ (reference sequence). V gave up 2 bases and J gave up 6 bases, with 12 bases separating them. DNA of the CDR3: TGTGCCAGCAGCTTATTAGCGACGGCGGATACGCAGTATTTT. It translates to CASSLLATADTQYF.

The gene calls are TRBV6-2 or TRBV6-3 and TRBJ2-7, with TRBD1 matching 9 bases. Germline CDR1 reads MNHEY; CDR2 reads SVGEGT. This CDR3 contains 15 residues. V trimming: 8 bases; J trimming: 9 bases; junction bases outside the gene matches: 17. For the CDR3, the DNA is TGTGCCAGCGGGAACTCCGGGACAGGGTCTTTGGGGCAGTACTTC. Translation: CASGNSGTGSLGQYF.

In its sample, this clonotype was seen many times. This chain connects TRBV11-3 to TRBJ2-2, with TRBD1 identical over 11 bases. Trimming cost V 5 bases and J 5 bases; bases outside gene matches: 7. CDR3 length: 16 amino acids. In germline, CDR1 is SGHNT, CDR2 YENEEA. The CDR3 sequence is CASSPRTGGRTGELFF. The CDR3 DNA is TGTGCCAGCAGCCCACGGACAGGGGGCCGGACCGGGGAGCTGTTTTTT.

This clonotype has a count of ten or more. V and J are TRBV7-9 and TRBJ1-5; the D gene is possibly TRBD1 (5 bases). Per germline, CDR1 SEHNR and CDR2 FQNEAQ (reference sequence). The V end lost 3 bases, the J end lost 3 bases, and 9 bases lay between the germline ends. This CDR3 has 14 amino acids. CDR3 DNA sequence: TGTGCCAGCAGCTTGGAGGGGACCAATCAGCCCCAGCATTTT. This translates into CASSLEGTNQPQHF.

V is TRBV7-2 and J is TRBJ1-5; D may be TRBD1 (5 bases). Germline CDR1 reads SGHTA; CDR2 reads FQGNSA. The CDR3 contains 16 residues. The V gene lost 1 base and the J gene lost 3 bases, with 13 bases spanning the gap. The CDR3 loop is CASSLEGRVYNQPQHF. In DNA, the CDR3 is TGTGCCAGCAGCTTAGAGGGCAGGGTCTACAATCAGCCCCAGCATTTT. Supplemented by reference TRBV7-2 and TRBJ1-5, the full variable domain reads GAGVSQSPSNKVTEKGKDVELRCDPISGHTALYWYRQSLGQGLEFLIYFQGNSAPDKSGLPSDRFSAERTGGSVSTLTIQRTQQEDSAVYLCASSLEGRVYNQPQHFGDGTRLSIL.

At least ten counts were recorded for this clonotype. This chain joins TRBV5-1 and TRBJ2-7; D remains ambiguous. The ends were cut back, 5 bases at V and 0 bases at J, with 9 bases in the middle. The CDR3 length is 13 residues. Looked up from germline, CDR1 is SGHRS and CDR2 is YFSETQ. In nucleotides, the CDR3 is TGCGCCAGCAGTGACGGCAGCTCCTACGAGCAGTACTTC. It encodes CASSDGSSYEQYF.

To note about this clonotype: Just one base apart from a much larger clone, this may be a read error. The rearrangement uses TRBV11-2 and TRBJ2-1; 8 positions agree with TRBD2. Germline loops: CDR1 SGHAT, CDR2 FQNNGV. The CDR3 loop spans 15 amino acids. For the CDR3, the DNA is TGTGTCAGCAGCTTGACTAGCGATCCCTACAATGAGCAGTTCTTC. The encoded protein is CVSSLTSDPYNEQFF.

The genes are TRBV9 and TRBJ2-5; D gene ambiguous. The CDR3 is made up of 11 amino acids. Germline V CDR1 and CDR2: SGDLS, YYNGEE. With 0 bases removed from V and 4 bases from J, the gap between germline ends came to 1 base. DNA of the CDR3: TGTGCCAGCAGCGTAGCAGAGACCCAGTACTTC. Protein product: CASSVAETQYF.

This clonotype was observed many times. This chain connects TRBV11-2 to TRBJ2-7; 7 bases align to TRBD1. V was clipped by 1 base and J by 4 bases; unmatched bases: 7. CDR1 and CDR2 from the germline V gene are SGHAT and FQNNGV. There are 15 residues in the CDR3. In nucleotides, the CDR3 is TGTGCCAGCAGCTTAGTTGCAGGGGGAAGATACGAGCAGTACTTC. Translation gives CASSLVAGGRYEQYF.

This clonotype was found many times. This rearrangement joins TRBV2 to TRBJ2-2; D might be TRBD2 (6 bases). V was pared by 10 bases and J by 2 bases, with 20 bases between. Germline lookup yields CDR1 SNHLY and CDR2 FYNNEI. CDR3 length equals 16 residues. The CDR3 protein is CAISTQAGKNTGELFF. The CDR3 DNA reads TGTGCCATCTCGACTCAGGCGGGGAAAAACACCGGGGAGCTGTTTTTT.

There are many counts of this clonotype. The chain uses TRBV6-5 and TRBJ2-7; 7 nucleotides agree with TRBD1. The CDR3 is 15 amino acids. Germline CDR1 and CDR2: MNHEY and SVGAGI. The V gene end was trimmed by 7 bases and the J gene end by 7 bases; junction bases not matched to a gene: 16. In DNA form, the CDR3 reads TGTGCCAGCACTCAAACCGGGACAGATTCATGGGAGCAGTACTTC. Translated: CASTQTGTDSWEQYF.

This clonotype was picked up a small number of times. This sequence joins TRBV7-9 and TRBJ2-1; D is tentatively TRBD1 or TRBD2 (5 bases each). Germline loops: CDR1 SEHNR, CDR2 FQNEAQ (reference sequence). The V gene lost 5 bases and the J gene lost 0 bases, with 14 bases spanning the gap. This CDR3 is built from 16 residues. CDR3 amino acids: CASSLGTWSSYNEQFF. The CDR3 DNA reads TGTGCCAGCAGCCTCGGGACCTGGAGCTCCTACAATGAGCAGTTCTTC.

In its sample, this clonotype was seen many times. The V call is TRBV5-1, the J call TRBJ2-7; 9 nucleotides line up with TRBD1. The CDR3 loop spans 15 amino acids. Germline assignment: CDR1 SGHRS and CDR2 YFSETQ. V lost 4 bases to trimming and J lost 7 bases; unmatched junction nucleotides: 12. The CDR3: CASSLGTGRRWEQYF. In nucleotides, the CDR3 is TGCGCCAGCAGCCTGGGGACAGGGCGTCGGTGGGAGCAGTACTTC.

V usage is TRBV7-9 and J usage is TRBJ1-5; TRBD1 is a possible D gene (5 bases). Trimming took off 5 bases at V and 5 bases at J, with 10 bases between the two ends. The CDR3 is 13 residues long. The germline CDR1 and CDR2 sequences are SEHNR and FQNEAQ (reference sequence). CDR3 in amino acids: CASSERRDQPQHF. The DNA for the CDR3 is TGTGCCAGCAGCGAGCGCAGGGATCAGCCCCAGCATTTT.

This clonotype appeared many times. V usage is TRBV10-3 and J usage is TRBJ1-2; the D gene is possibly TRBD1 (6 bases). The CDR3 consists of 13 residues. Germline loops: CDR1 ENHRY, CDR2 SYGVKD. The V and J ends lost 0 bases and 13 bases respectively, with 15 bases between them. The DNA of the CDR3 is TGTGCCATCAGTGAGTCGCCACAGGGCGGGAGCACCTTC. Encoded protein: CAISESPQGGSTF.

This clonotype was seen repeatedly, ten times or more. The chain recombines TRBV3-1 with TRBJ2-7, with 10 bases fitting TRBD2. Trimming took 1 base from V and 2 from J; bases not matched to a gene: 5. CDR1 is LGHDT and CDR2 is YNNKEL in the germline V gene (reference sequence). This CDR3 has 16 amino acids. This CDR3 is CASSQVAGGRTYEQYF. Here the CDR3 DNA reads TGTGCCAGCAGCCAAGTAGCGGGAGGACGAACCTACGAGCAGTACTTC.